This entry describes one T cell receptor (beta chain). The antigen is unknown. Clones were sequenced by immunoSEQ multiplex PCR, and TCRdb holds only the in-frame ones, with some missing. The data hold roughly 120,000 clones, with approximately 89% observed a single time. This sample is drawn from a study of cytomegalovirus exposure and HLA in healthy donors. General study findings and limits: Most TCR sequences were rare, but some public TCRs occurred in many donors. With high specificity and sensitivity, the classifier reportedly diagnosed cytomegalovirus status. Three chains tied to CMV proved CMV antigen-specific in vitro. Researchers catalogued some 160 TCR beta chains as cytomegalovirus-associated.

The CDR3 is 14 amino acids. The J segment lost 6 bases and the V segment lost 5 bases, leaving 4 bases of the junction unmatched. CDR1 LNHDA and CDR2 SQIVND come from the germline V gene (reference sequence). V is TRBV19 and J is TRBJ2-2; TRBD1 aligns across 9 bases. This TCR was sampled from a man between 18 and 35 years old in good health and CMV-seronegative. Material: PBMCs. The CDR3 loop is CASSWDRDSGELFF. The CDR3 nucleotides read TGTGCCAGTAGTTGGGACAGGGACTCCGGGGAGCTGTTTTTT.